These 5 T cell receptor beta chains were sequenced from one sample in a study of PD-L1 blockade in urothelial cancer. Measured with immunoSEQ multiplex PCR; TCRdb has only the in-frame clones, and not every one. The sample yields 15,000 to 20,000 clones, approximately 80% seen once. The time point was: peripheral blood 6 weeks after treatment start. The starting material was PBMCs, obtained around atezolizumab (anti-PD-L1) treatment. These receptors all come from a man aged 50 to 59 with urothelial cancer.

The chain combines TRBV10-3 with TRBJ1-3, with D unresolved. From germline, CDR1 is ENHRY and CDR2 SYGVKD. This CDR3 is 16 amino acids long. Trimming took 0 bases from V and 0 from J, leaving 9 bases between them. The DNA of the CDR3 is TGTGCCATCAGTGAGTCGAGTCAGGACTCTGGAAACACCATATATTTT. Translation: CAISESSQDSGNTIYF.

This rearrangement joins TRBV30 to TRBJ1-4; D gene ambiguous. Germline V gives CDR1 GTSNPN, CDR2 SVGIG (reference sequence). The CDR3 is made up of 15 amino acids. V was pared by 5 bases and J by 0 bases, with 13 bases between. The CDR3: CAWLSPPPTNEKLFF. The CDR3 DNA sequence: TGTGCCTGGTTAAGCCCACCCCCAACTAATGAAAAACTGTTTTTT.

This clone was seen a handful of times. The chain carries TRBV28 and TRBJ1-2; maybe TRBD1 (6 bases). The CDR3 runs 12 residues. Germline CDR1 is MDHEN and CDR2 is SYDVKM. The V end was cut by 6 bases, the J end by 8 bases, with 13 bases between. The CDR3 DNA sequence: TGTGCCAGCAGCTACAGGGCGGAGGGCTACACCTTC. Translated, it gives CASSYRAEGYTF.

The chain uses TRBV6-5 and TRBJ2-2, with a possible D match to TRBD1 (5 bases). Germline V gives CDR1 MNHEY, CDR2 SVGAGI. The CDR3 sequence is 15 residues long. The germline V and J ends were trimmed by 2 bases and 1 base, with 8 bases remaining between them. The CDR3 reads CASSYMTVNTGELFF. DNA for the CDR3: TGTGCCAGCAGTTACATGACAGTGAACACCGGGGAGCTGTTTTTT.

This sequence joins TRBV5-6 and TRBJ1-2; D possibly corresponds to TRBD1 (5 bases). The germline V and J ends were trimmed by 4 bases and 8 bases, with 12 bases remaining between them. In germline, CDR1 is SGHDT, CDR2 YYEEEE. This CDR3 has 12 residues. CDR3: CASSPLGGGYTF. In nucleotides, the CDR3 is TGTGCCAGCAGCCCCCTCGGGGGGGGCTACACCTTC.